This entry is about one T cell receptor (beta chain). This record comes from a study of blood T cell repertoires in COVID-19. Profiled with immunoSEQ multiplex PCR; TCRdb holds only in-frame clones, not every one. The top ten hold around 3.6% of the sample, which has 270,000 or so clones, approximately 83% seen once. Sequencing was performed on PBMCs or T cells enriched from blood (not recorded which). The receptor was derived from a man aged 50 to 60 who had recovered from COVID-19.

In DNA form, the CDR3 reads TGTGCCAGCAGCGTAGTCGGACATTCCTCTGGAAACACCATATATTTT. Protein sequence: CASSVVGHSSGNTIYF. The chain combines TRBV9 with TRBJ1-3; a weak D match, TRBD1 (5 bases). The CDR3 contains 16 residues. V lost 0 bases and J 0 bases, leaving 10 bases between the germline ends. CDR1 SGDLS and CDR2 YYNGEE come from the germline V gene.